What follows are 11 T cell receptor beta chains derived from one specimen sequenced in a study of cytomegalovirus exposure and HLA in healthy donors. PCR was performed using 60 Vbeta and 13 Jbeta primers. Assay: immunoSEQ multiplex PCR; the TCRdb copy retains only in-frame clones and omits some. The data show about 180,000 clones, with around 85% seen just once and 1% held by the top ten. The sample comprised PBMCs. The origin of the receptors is a boy younger than 10 in good health and CMV-seronegative.

The J gene is TRBJ1-1, the V gene TRBV6-1; unclear D gene. The CDR3 extends over 15 amino acids. Between the trimmed V and J ends, which lost 2 bases and 0 bases, there was a span of 10 bases. CDR1 is MNHNS, CDR2 SASEGT, per germline. The CDR3 reads CASSERWGVNTEAFF. The CDR3 DNA reads as TGTGCCAGCAGTGAACGGTGGGGAGTGAACACTGAAGCTTTCTTT.

This clone was seen a handful of times. The chain uses TRBV19 and TRBJ2-4; D perhaps matches TRBD1 (5 bases). This CDR3 spans 13 amino acids. Germline CDR1 reads LNHDA; CDR2 reads SQIVND (reference sequence). Deletions cut 6 bases from V and 6 bases from J, with 12 bases between. CDR3 nucleotides: TGTGCCAGTAGGGACATCTGGGGAAACATTCAGTACTTC. This encodes CASRDIWGNIQYF.

The chain carries TRBV7-6 and TRBJ2-1; D perhaps matches TRBD1 (5 bases). The germline V gene has CDR1 SGHVS and CDR2 FNYEAQ. The V end lost 1 base, the J end lost 8 bases, and 6 bases lay between the germline ends. CDR3 size: 12 residues. CDR3 loop: CASSLEGDEQFF. The CDR3, as DNA: TGTGCCAGCAGCTTAGAAGGGGATGAGCAGTTCTTC.

About this clone: The junction shows a germline mismatch at one end, possibly a read error. The chain carries TRBV7-9 and TRBJ1-5, with TRBD1 as a possible D gene (5 bases). Germline assignment: CDR1 SEHNR and CDR2 FQNEAQ (reference sequence). CDR3 length: 14 amino acids. CDR3 loop: CSSSSRDSNQPQHF. CDR3 nucleotide sequence: TGTTCCAGCAGCTCCAGGGATAGCAATCAGCCCCAGCATTTT.

V usage is TRBV27 and J usage is TRBJ2-7, with D possibly matching TRBD1 (5 bases). V shed 7 bases and J shed 3 bases, with 19 bases lying between them. This CDR3 has 15 amino acids. Germline V gene data show CDR1 as MNHEY and CDR2 as SMNVEV (reference sequence). The CDR3 is CASTRVEGKGYEQYF. The CDR3, as DNA: TGTGCCAGCACCAGGGTTGAAGGGAAAGGCTACGAGCAGTACTTC.

V and J are TRBV9 and TRBJ1-1; D is perhaps TRBD1 (6 bases). This CDR3 comprises 14 residues. Trimming pared 6 bases from V and 1 base from J, leaving 13 bases between. The germline gives CDR1 SGDLS, CDR2 YYNGEE. CDR3 sequence reads: CASKVGTTNTEAFF. CDR3 nucleotide sequence: TGTGCCAGCAAGGTGGGGACAACGAACACTGAAGCTTTCTTT.

This chain connects TRBV5-1 to TRBJ1-1; the match to TRBD1 covers 12 bases. The CDR3 runs 17 residues. Germline V gene sequence: CDR1 SGHRS, CDR2 YFSETQ. V shed 4 bases and J 5 bases; nucleotides not matched to a gene: 12. The CDR3 is CASSHTGTGGAGTEAFF. The CDR3 bases are TGCGCCAGCAGCCATACCGGGACAGGGGGCGCCGGGACTGAAGCTTTCTTT.

The chain's CDR3 is CASSWGGLYGYTF. DNA of the CDR3: TGTGCCAGCAGCTGGGGAGGCCTCTACGGCTACACCTTC. This rearrangement joins TRBV28 to TRBJ1-2, with unresolved D. CDR1 and CDR2 from the germline V gene are MDHEN and SYDVKM. Deletions cut 6 bases from V and 8 bases from J, with 16 bases between. The CDR3 contains 13 residues.

The V call is TRBV4-2, the J call TRBJ2-7, with TRBD2 identical over 7 bases. The V and J ends lost 1 base and 2 bases, in that order; junction bases with no gene match: 8. This CDR3 comprises 16 residues. Germline values: CDR1 LGHNA, CDR2 YNFKEQ. CDR3 region: CASSQVKSGVTYEQYF. CDR3 sequence (DNA): TGTGCCAGCAGCCAAGTTAAGAGCGGGGTTACCTACGAGCAGTACTTC.

The chain employs TRBV4-2 and TRBJ2-4, with 10 nucleotides matching TRBD1. Germline CDR1 reads LGHNA; CDR2 reads YNFKEQ. Unmatched junction bases numbered 6, after V lost 0 bases and J lost 7 bases. The CDR3 is 16 residues long. In DNA, the CDR3 is TGTGCCAGCAGCCAAGATTCCGGGACAGGGGTGAACATTCAGTACTTC. This encodes CASSQDSGTGVNIQYF.

On this clone itself: The sample contains more than one DNA sequence encoding this CDR3. The rearrangement links TRBV4-1 to TRBJ1-6; the D gene is possibly TRBD1 (6 bases). V was pared by 1 base and J by 5 bases, with 9 bases between. Germline V gene data show CDR1 as MGHRA and CDR2 as YSYEKL. The CDR3 spans 15 residues. The CDR3 coding sequence is TGCGCCAGCAGCCAAGCGCAGGGGAATAATTCACCCCTCCACTTT. Translated, it gives CASSQAQGNNSPLHF.